The next 32 T cell receptor beta chains were all read from a single sample in a study of cytomegalovirus exposure and HLA in healthy donors. Primers: 60 Vbeta forward and 13 Jbeta reverse. Libraries were prepared by immunoSEQ multiplex PCR; TCRdb keeps only in-frame clonotypes and omits some of them. The table has approximately 120,000 clones, about 82% seen once. The source material was PBMCs. All receptors derive from a man aged 45-65 years in good health and CMV-seronegative.

The DNA of the CDR3 is TGTGCCACCAGCAGAGATGTGGCGAACACTGAAGCTTTCTTT. Translating gives CATSRDVANTEAFF. The chain has TRBV15 and TRBJ1-1; D remains unclear. CDR3 length: 14 amino acids. The V end was cut by 0 bases, the J end by 1 base, with 6 bases between. Germline CDR1 is LNHNV and CDR2 is YYDKDF (reference sequence).

The CDR3 DNA is TGTGCCAGCAGTAGACAGGGGATTTTCTACGAGCAGTACGTC. Residues: CASSRQGIFYEQYV. The J gene is TRBJ2-7, the V gene TRBV28, with 8 bases fitting TRBD1. The germline V gene has CDR1 MDHEN and CDR2 SYDVKM. CDR3 length: 14 residues. V gave up 5 bases and J gave up 3 bases; unmatched junction bases: 6.

V gene TRBV5-1 combines with J gene TRBJ2-3, with TRBD2 matching over 7 bases. Trimming at V came to 2 bases and at J to 2 bases, leaving 2 bases not matched to a gene. The CDR3 runs to 14 residues. Per the germline V gene, CDR1 is SGHRS and CDR2 is YFSETQ. The CDR3 loop reads CASSLAGTTDTQYF. Written as DNA, the CDR3 is TGCGCCAGCAGCTTAGCGGGGACCACAGATACGCAGTATTTT. The variable domain in full, completed from reference TRBV5-1 and TRBJ2-3, reads KAGVTQTPRYLIKTRGQQVTLSCSPISGHRSVSWYQQTPGQGLQFLFEYFSETQRNKGNFPGRFSGRQFSNSRSEMNVSTLELGDSALYLCASSLAGTTDTQYFGPGTRLTVL.

V and J are TRBV4-1 and TRBJ2-6; D might be TRBD1 (6 bases). The germline V and J ends were trimmed by 0 bases and 0 bases, with 15 bases remaining between them. The CDR3 is 19 residues long. CDR1 is MGHRA and CDR2 is YSYEKL in the germline V gene. CDR3 nucleotides: TGCGCCAGCAGCCAAGAACCCACAGGGTTTAGCTCTGGGGCCAACGTCCTGACTTTC. As protein: CASSQEPTGFSSGANVLTF.

This clone occurred a few times. The V call is TRBV11-3, the J call TRBJ2-1, with 8 bases lining up with TRBD1. In germline, CDR1 is SGHNT, CDR2 YENEEA. The V gene end was trimmed by 5 bases and the J gene end by 7 bases; junction bases not matched to a gene: 4. The CDR3 is 13 amino acids. CDR3 DNA sequence: TGTGCCAGCAGCCCCACAGGGGGGAATGAGCAGTTCTTC. Translated, it gives CASSPTGGNEQFF.

The CDR3 nucleotides are TGTGCCAGCAGCTTAGGACTAGCGGGGGTGGAGACCCAGTACTTC. Translation gives CASSLGLAGVETQYF. V usage is TRBV7-2 and J usage is TRBJ2-5; TRBD2 matches 12 bases. Germline values: CDR1 SGHTA, CDR2 FQGNSA. Unmatched junction bases numbered 2, after V lost 1 base and J lost 5 bases. The CDR3 covers 15 residues.

The chain has TRBV19 and TRBJ2-7; weak D call: TRBD2 (6 bases). The V and J ends lost 5 bases and 2 bases respectively, with 13 bases between them. The germline gives CDR1 LNHDA, CDR2 SQIVND (reference sequence). The CDR3 totals 14 residues. The CDR3 loop reads CASSAGTFPYEQYV. CDR3 DNA: TGTGCCAGTAGTGCCGGGACTTTTCCCTACGAGCAGTACGTC.

For the CDR3, the DNA is TGTGCCAGCAGTTCCTCCACGAAGAGGGCTTTCTTT. Translating gives CASSSSTKRAFF. The rearrangement links TRBV6-6 to TRBJ1-1, with D uncertain. Germline lookup yields CDR1 MNHNY and CDR2 SVGAGI (reference sequence). The CDR3 loop spans 12 amino acids. V dropped 4 bases and J dropped 11 bases, with 14 bases sitting between them.

Written as DNA, the CDR3 is TGCGCCAGCAGTCTAACAAAGGGGGCTGCCTCCTACGAGCAGTACTTC. Translation gives CASSLTKGAASYEQYF. The chain has TRBV4-3 and TRBJ2-7; 7 nucleotides match TRBD1. The CDR3 runs to 16 residues. Germline loops: CDR1 LGHNA, CDR2 YSLEER. Trimming removed 6 bases from V and 0 bases from J; junction bases left unmatched: 11.

The V and J genes are TRBV18 and TRBJ1-1, with 7 nucleotides matching TRBD1. The germline V gene has CDR1 KGHSH and CDR2 LQKENI. There are 16 residues in the CDR3. J gave up 2 bases and V 3 bases, and 9 bases lay outside the gene matches. The DNA of the CDR3 is TGTGCCAGCTCACCCAACAGGGGAGCCTATAACACTGAAGCTTTCTTT. Translation: CASSPNRGAYNTEAFF. Variable domain in full (rest from reference TRBV18 and TRBJ1-1): NAGVMQNPRHLVRRRGQEARLRCSPMKGHSHVYWYRQLPEEGLKFMVYLQKENIIDESGMPKERFSAEFPKEGPSILRIQQVVRGDSAAYFCASSPNRGAYNTEAFFGQGTRLTVV.

This chain links TRBV28 with TRBJ1-1; D gene uncertain. This CDR3 has 12 residues. The V and J ends lost 5 bases and 1 base respectively, with 5 bases between them. Germline V gives CDR1 MDHEN, CDR2 SYDVKM. CDR3 loop: CASSDTNTEAFF. The CDR3 coding sequence is TGTGCCAGCAGTGACACGAACACTGAAGCTTTCTTT. Full variable domain (rest looked up from reference TRBV28 and TRBJ1-1): DVKVTQSSRYLVKRTGEKVFLECVQDMDHENMFWYRQDPGLGLRLIYFSYDVKMKEKGDIPEGYSVSREKKERFSLILESASTNQTSMYLCASSDTNTEAFFGQGTRLTVV.

The chain combines TRBV9 with TRBJ2-6; no clear D. Germline assignment: CDR1 SGDLS and CDR2 YYNGEE. The CDR3 totals 16 residues. Trimming took 3 bases from V and 4 from J, leaving 14 bases between them. CDR3 coding DNA: TGTGCCAGCAGCGATCGACGTGCCGGGGGGGCCAACGTCCTGACTTTC. Translated: CASSDRRAGGANVLTF. Complete variable domain (other parts from reference TRBV9 and TRBJ2-6): DSGVTQTPKHLITATGQRVTLRCSPRSGDLSVYWYQQSLDQGLQFLIQYYNGEERAKGNILERFSAQQFPDLHSELNLSSLELGDSALYFCASSDRRAGGANVLTFGAGSRLTVL.

This chain connects TRBV30 to TRBJ1-1; no definite D call. This CDR3 contains 13 residues. V shed 0 bases and J shed 3 bases, with 8 bases lying between them. Germline values: CDR1 GTSNPN, CDR2 SVGIG (reference sequence). Here the CDR3 reads CAWSVYEDTEAFF. CDR3 nucleotides: TGTGCCTGGAGTGTATATGAGGACACTGAAGCTTTCTTT.

The chain has TRBV13 and TRBJ2-1; TRBD2 agrees at 12 bases. The germline V gene has CDR1 PRHDT and CDR2 FYEKMQ (reference sequence). Trimming cost V 6 bases and J 12 bases; bases outside gene matches: 12. The CDR3 runs to 15 residues. The CDR3 DNA sequence: TGTGCCAGCAGGCCTAGCATTGGACTAGCGGGGATGCAGTTCTTC. This translates into CASRPSIGLAGMQFF. The whole variable domain, remainder taken from reference TRBV13 and TRBJ2-1, is AAGVIQSPRHLIKEKRETATLKCYPIPRHDTVYWYQQGPGQDPQFLISFYEKMQSDKGSIPDRFSAQQFSDYHSELNMSSLELGDSALYFCASRPSIGLAGMQFFGPGTRLTVL.

CDR3 sequence reads: CASTYRGSGANVLTF. CDR3 coding DNA: TGTGCCAGCACCTACAGGGGGTCTGGGGCCAACGTCCTGACTTTC. The chain uses TRBV7-2 and TRBJ2-6, with 8 nucleotides matching TRBD1. Trimming removed 7 bases from V and 1 base from J; junction bases left unmatched: 3. CDR1 is SGHTA and CDR2 is FQGNSA in the germline V gene. The CDR3 totals 15 residues.

V gene TRBV7-9 combines with J gene TRBJ2-7; 9 bases line up with TRBD2. V gave up 5 bases and J gave up 0 bases; unmatched junction bases: 14. Germline CDR1 is SEHNR and CDR2 is FQNEAQ (reference sequence). The CDR3 is 18 amino acids. The CDR3 protein is CASSPTGAGGPSSYEQYF. CDR3 bases: TGTGCCAGCAGCCCCACAGGAGCGGGGGGACCCAGCTCCTACGAGCAGTACTTC. Looking up the rest from reference TRBV7-9 and TRBJ2-7 gives the full variable domain: DTGVSQNPRHKITKRGQNVTFRCDPISEHNRLYWYRQTLGQGPEFLTYFQNEAQLEKSRLLSDRFSAERPKGSFSTLEIQRTEQGDSAMYLCASSPTGAGGPSSYEQYFGPGTRLTVT.

This clone appeared a single time. The chain uses TRBV28 and TRBJ2-1; 7 bases agree with TRBD1. The CDR3 extends over 17 amino acids. Germline V lookup: CDR1 MDHEN, CDR2 SYDVKM. After removal of 6 bases from V and 0 bases from J, the junction contained 11 bases not matched to a gene. The CDR3 DNA is TGTGCCAGCAGCCCCCCGACAGGGCGATCCTCCTACAATGAGCAGTTCTTC. This translates into CASSPPTGRSSYNEQFF.

V is TRBV6-1 and J is TRBJ1-6, with D possibly matching TRBD1 (6 bases). Germline V gives CDR1 MNHNS, CDR2 SASEGT. This CDR3 is 14 amino acids long. The V and J ends lost 4 bases and 7 bases respectively, with 11 bases between them. CDR3 sequence reads: CASSGTQGNSPLHF. The DNA of the CDR3 is TGTGCCAGCAGTGGGACGCAGGGGAATTCACCCCTCCACTTT.

The chain links TRBV18 to TRBJ1-6; 8 nucleotides agree with TRBD1. The CDR3 is 15 amino acids. With 3 bases clipped from V and 7 bases from J, the junction kept 5 bases outside the gene matches. CDR1 and CDR2 (germline): KGHSH, LQKENI. Here the CDR3 DNA reads TGTGCCAGCTCACCGGCAGGGGGCCGGAATTCACCCCTCCACTTT. Its translation is CASSPAGGRNSPLHF.

V and J are TRBV5-1 and TRBJ2-2; no reliable D call. The CDR3 loop spans 12 amino acids. The germline V gene has CDR1 SGHRS and CDR2 YFSETQ. V gave up 4 bases and J gave up 8 bases, with 9 bases separating them. The CDR3 DNA reads TGCGCCAGCAGCATTTCAATTGGGGAGCTGTTTTTT. Translation gives CASSISIGELFF. The full variable domain, in which reference TRBV5-1 and TRBJ2-2 provide the parts outside the CDR3, is KAGVTQTPRYLIKTRGQQVTLSCSPISGHRSVSWYQQTPGQGLQFLFEYFSETQRNKGNFPGRFSGRQFSNSRSEMNVSTLELGDSALYLCASSISIGELFFGEGSRLTVL.

This chain connects TRBV5-4 to TRBJ2-5; 12 bases line up with TRBD2. V shed 0 bases and J 2 bases; nucleotides not matched to a gene: 2. Germline CDR1 and CDR2: SGHNT and YYREEE (reference sequence). The CDR3 is 16 residues long. Written as DNA, the CDR3 is TGTGCCAGCAGCTTGGGACTAGCGGGGGTACAAGAGACCCAGTACTTC. Its translation is CASSLGLAGVQETQYF.

The J gene is TRBJ2-7, the V gene TRBV5-6, with a possible D match to TRBD2 (5 bases). V shed 4 bases and J shed 7 bases, with 18 bases lying between them. This CDR3 spans 14 amino acids. CDR1 is SGHDT, CDR2 YYEEEE, per germline. CDR3 nucleotides: TGTGCCAGCAGCGTGGAGAGGGAGCTACGTGAGCAGTACGTC. As protein: CASSVERELREQYV.

The chain is built from TRBV4-3 and TRBJ2-7; 9 bases line up with TRBD2. The germline CDR1 and CDR2 sequences are LGHNA and YSLEER. This CDR3 has 15 amino acids. V lost 0 bases and J lost 6; bases outside the gene matches: 6. Here the CDR3 DNA reads TGCGCCAGCAGCCAAGATCCAGCGGGGGGTACCGAGCAGTACTTC. Translating gives CASSQDPAGGTEQYF.

The rearrangement uses TRBV4-3 and TRBJ2-3, with 11 bases lining up with TRBD1. The CDR3 totals 21 residues. The V segment lost 4 bases and the J segment 2 bases; nucleotides outside the gene matches: 20. CDR1 is LGHNA, CDR2 YSLEER, per germline. CDR3 coding DNA: TGCGCCAGCAGCCCCTTCCCTGGGACAGGGGGAAAAATGGGGGACACAGATACGCAGTATTTT. It codes for CASSPFPGTGGKMGDTDTQYF.

This clone has just one count. The J gene is TRBJ2-7, the V gene TRBV11-2; 8 bases line up with TRBD2. The CDR3 is 17 amino acids. Trimming cost V 4 bases and J 3 bases; bases outside gene matches: 14. Looked up from germline, CDR1 is SGHAT and CDR2 is FQNNGV. The CDR3 loop is CASSSTTSGIMYYEQYV. CDR3 nucleotides: TGTGCCAGCAGCTCTACCACTAGCGGAATAATGTACTACGAGCAGTACGTC.

V and J are TRBV21-1 and TRBJ2-1; the table's D call TRBD2 went unverified against the DNA. TRBV21-1 is shown as a pseudogene. The CDR3 loop spans 15 amino acids. The CDR3 sequence is CASIPGLAVYNEQFF. DNA of the CDR3: TGTGCCAGCATTCCGGGACTAGCGGTCTACAATGAGCAGTTCTTC.

The chain employs TRBV19 and TRBJ2-1; tentatively, D is TRBD1 (6 bases). There are 13 residues in the CDR3. Germline CDR1 is LNHDA and CDR2 is SQIVND (reference sequence). V lost 5 bases to trimming and J lost 12 bases, with 17 bases between them. CDR3 amino acids: CASSPNQGIGQFF. The CDR3 nucleotides are TGTGCCAGTAGTCCGAATCAGGGGATAGGGCAGTTCTTC.

This clone has just a few counts. The CDR3 DNA sequence: TGTGCCAGCAGCTTGATCGGGGGTGAAAAACTGTTTTTT. It specifies CASSLIGGEKLFF. The chain has TRBV5-4 and TRBJ1-4; TRBD1 is a possible D gene (5 bases). The CDR3 covers 13 residues. Germline V gene data show CDR1 as SGHNT and CDR2 as YYREEE (reference sequence). V lost 1 base and J lost 7, with 8 bases in between.

The rearrangement links TRBV6-5 to TRBJ2-1; 8 positions match TRBD2. CDR1 is MNHEY and CDR2 is SVGAGI in the germline V gene. With V trimmed by 2 bases and J by 7 bases, 10 bases remained unmatched. The CDR3 loop spans 16 amino acids. The CDR3 DNA is TGTGCCAGCAGTTACGTCGGACTAGCAGGACATAATGAGCAGTTCTTC. It encodes CASSYVGLAGHNEQFF.

The table lists this clone with a count of one. This chain connects TRBV4-2 to TRBJ2-7, with TRBD1 as a possible D gene (5 bases). Germline V gives CDR1 LGHNA, CDR2 YNFKEQ. Deletions cut 0 bases from V and 7 bases from J, with 10 bases between. The CDR3 loop spans 13 amino acids. The chain's CDR3 is CASSQDLRAEQYV. The CDR3 nucleotides read TGTGCCAGCAGCCAAGATCTCAGGGCGGAGCAGTACGTC.

The chain uses TRBV9 and TRBJ1-2, with a tentative D call TRBD1 (5 bases). The CDR3 has 15 amino acids. V lost 2 bases, J lost 1 base, and 12 bases lay in between. Germline lookup yields CDR1 SGDLS and CDR2 YYNGEE. The chain's CDR3 is CASSVDSMINYGYTF. The CDR3 nucleotides read TGTGCCAGCAGCGTCGACAGTATGATTAACTATGGCTACACCTTC.

V gene TRBV5-1 combines with J gene TRBJ1-6; 7 nucleotides agree with TRBD1. Trimming at V came to 3 bases and at J to 7 bases, leaving 7 bases not matched to a gene. The CDR3 is 15 amino acids. CDR1 is SGHRS and CDR2 is YFSETQ in the germline V gene. In nucleotides, the CDR3 is TGCGCCAGCAGCTCCACGACAGGGACCAATTCACCCCTCCACTTT. This gives the protein CASSSTTGTNSPLHF.